The clone carrying this TCR beta chain occurred a few times. Its antigen is currently unknown. The sample is drawn from a study of CD8 T cells in ankylosing spondylitis. Study-wide results and caveats: Several highly homologous variants made up a TCR beta motif, and this motif appeared characteristic of ankylosing spondylitis blood.

One entry per CDR3 protein results from TCRdb running MiXCR on the 5' RACE reads. The sample lists 200,000 to 250,000 distinct CDR3 sequences; 5.5% to 7.5% were seen once. CDR3 length: 15 residues. CDR1 MNHNS and CDR2 SASEGT come from the germline V gene. V shed 4 bases and J shed 7 bases, with 20 bases lying between them. The sequence derives from a male donor with ankylosing spondylitis. The sequenced sample was blood, either unsorted or a sorted T cell fraction (not recorded which). The chain has TRBV6-1 and TRBJ2-7, with D perhaps TRBD2 (6 bases). The DNA for the CDR3 is TGTGCCAGCAGTGCCCCCCGGGCGGGACGAAGGGAGCAGTACTTC. This gives the protein CASSAPRAGRREQYF.